Listed below are T cell receptor beta chains from one sample, sequenced in a study of CD8 T cells in Susac syndrome. TCRdb ran MiXCR on the immunoSEQ multiplex PCR reads and lists one entry per CDR3 protein. The sample includes about 160,000 distinct CDR3 sequences, more than 95% of them seen just once. Material: CD4+ T cells from PBMCs. The source is a human donor with Susac syndrome. Both conserved end residues are part of each CDR3. D genes are given only for firm matches. Size tells how often a clone was seen (once, few, many) or the class of an expanded clone, and some rows leave it out.

d_gene | len | j_gene | v_gene | abundance | CDR3nt | CDR3aa
TRBD2 | 16 | TRBJ2-3 | TRBV2 | - | TGTGCCAGCAGTTCCGGGACTAGCGGAATCACAGATACGCAGTATTTT | CASSSGTSGITDTQYF
- | 14 | TRBJ1-5 | TRBV10-3 | - | TGTGCCATCAGTGACAATCCGGATTATCAGCCCCAGCATTTT | CAISDNPDYQPQHF
- | 15 | TRBJ2-1 | TRBV27 | - | TGTGCCAGCAGTTTAAGTCCAGGGGGGTCGGATGAGCAGTTCTTC | CASSLSPGGSDEQFF
TRBD1 | 13 | TRBJ1-2 | TRBV18 | few | TGTGCCAGCTCACCCGGACAGGGATCCGGCTACACCTTC | CASSPGQGSGYTF
- | 15 | TRBJ2-1 | TRBV28 | once | TGTGCCAGCAGTTTATCACAGGGATCCCGGAATGAGCAGTTCTTC | CASSLSQGSRNEQFF
- | 14 | TRBJ2-7 | TRBV3-1 | - | TGTGCCAGCAGCCACCTCCAGGGCGACCACGAGCGGTACTTC | CASSHLQGDHERYF
- | 14 | TRBJ1-2 | TRBV27 | - | TGTGCCAGCAAGCAGAACAGAGATTATTATGGCTACACCTTC | CASKQNRDYYGYTF
TRBD1 | 16 | TRBJ2-5 | TRBV15 | - | TGTGCCACCAGCAGACCGGGACAGGGGGCTCGGGAGACCCAGTACTTC | CATSRPGQGARETQYF
TRBD2 | 16 | TRBJ2-5 | TRBV6-1 | - | TGTGCCAGCACGACTAGCGGGAGGGCCCAGGGAGAGACCCAGTACTTC | CASTTSGRAQGETQYF
- | 12 | TRBJ2-7 | TRBV20-1 | - | TGCAGTGCTATTTCAGGTGCCTACGAGCAGTACTTC | CSAISGAYEQYF
TRBD2 | 13 | TRBJ2-5 | TRBV6-5 | - | TGTGCCCCCCGGCTAGCGGGAGAAGAGACCCAGTACTTC | CAPRLAGEETQYF
- | 12 | TRBJ1-2 | TRBV3-1 | - | TGTGCCAGCAGTCCTGCTAACTATGGCTACACCTTC | CASSPANYGYTF
TRBD2 | 15 | TRBJ2-5 | TRBV18 | - | TGTGCCAGCTCACCCGACAGCGGGGGCCAAGAGACCCAGTACTTC | CASSPDSGGQETQYF
- | 13 | TRBJ1-2 | TRBV30 | - | TGTGCCTGGAGTGTACGATTGTTGAATGGCTACACCTTC | CAWSVRLLNGYTF
- | 13 | TRBJ1-6 | TRBV3-1 | - | TGTGCCAGCAGCTACGGGGTCGATTCACCCCTCCACTTT | CASSYGVDSPLHF
- | 14 | TRBJ1-2 | TRBV29-1 | - | TGCAGCGTTGATGGTCGCAAAGGCGGCTATGGCTACACCTTC | CSVDGRKGGYGYTF
TRBD2 | 15 | TRBJ2-7 | TRBV29-1 | - | TGCAGCGTTGATCAGGCTAGCGGGAGTACCTACGAGCAGTACTTC | CSVDQASGSTYEQYF
- | 14 | TRBJ2-3 | TRBV11-2 | - | TGTGCCAGCAGCTTAACAGGAACGGCAGATACGCAGTATTTT | CASSLTGTADTQYF
- | 13 | TRBJ2-1 | TRBV6-5 | - | TGTGCCAGCAGTTACTTAGGGCCGAATGAGCAGTTCTTC | CASSYLGPNEQFF
TRBD1 | 16 | TRBJ2-2 | TRBV29-1 | - | TGCAGCGTCAGCCCCTGGGGACAGGGGGCGCCCGGGGAGCTGTTTTTT | CSVSPWGQGAPGELFF
- | 15 | TRBJ2-7 | TRBV24-1 | - | TGTGCCACCAGTGATCCACAGGGAGGAGAGGACGAGCAGTACTTC | CATSDPQGGEDEQYF
TRBD1 | 12 | TRBJ2-7 | TRBV29-1 | - | TGCAGCGTACAGGGGGCCAACTACGAGCAGTACTTC | CSVQGANYEQYF
- | 15 | TRBJ2-1 | TRBV10-2 | once | TGCGCCAGCAGTGAATACGAAGACTCCTACAATGAGCAGTTCTTC | CASSEYEDSYNEQFF
- | 12 | TRBJ2-5 | TRBV3-1 | few | TGTGCCAGCAGCCAAAACCAAGAGACCCAGTACTTC | CASSQNQETQYF
TRBD1 | 16 | TRBJ2-2 | TRBV5-1 | - | TGCGCCAGCAGCCCCGTCGGGACAGGGGTCACCGGGGAGCTGTTTTTT | CASSPVGTGVTGELFF
- | 14 | TRBJ2-2 | TRBV30 | once | TGTGCCTGGAGTGCGGGGACGAACACCGGGGAGCTGTTTTTT | CAWSAGTNTGELFF
- | 13 | TRBJ1-2 | TRBV15 | - | TGTGCCACCAGCGGCCGGGGGGACCTCGGCTACACCTTC | CATSGRGDLGYTF
TRBD1 | 14 | TRBJ2-2 | TRBV24-1 | - | TGTGCCACCAGTAAGACAGGGGGCACCGGGGAGCTGTTTTTT | CATSKTGGTGELFF
- | 20 | TRBJ1-2 | TRBV28 | - | TGTGCCAGCAGTCCAGGGGTTTGGGGATCTCCCTCAAATACTAACTATGGCTACACCTTC | CASSPGVWGSPSNTNYGYTF
- | 13 | TRBJ2-1 | TRBV29-1 | - | TGCAGCGTCTCACCGACGACCTGGGGTGAGCAGTTCTTC | CSVSPTTWGEQFF
- | 13 | TRBJ1-1 | TRBV30 | - | TGTGCCTGGGAAAGGACAGCGAACACTGAAGCTTTCTTT | CAWERTANTEAFF
TRBD1 | 15 | TRBJ1-2 | TRBV6-5 | - | TGTGCCAGCAGTTACACCACCGGGACAGCCGGTGGCTACACCTTC | CASSYTTGTAGGYTF
- | 12 | TRBJ1-1 | TRBV12-3/TRBV12-4 | - | TGTGCCAGCAGTTCCCTGGTACTTGCAGCTTTCTTT | CASSSLVLAAFF
- | 14 | TRBJ1-2 | TRBV14 | - | TGTGCCAGCAGCCCCCGGCCAGCTAACTATGGCTACACCTTC | CASSPRPANYGYTF
- | 15 | TRBJ1-1 | TRBV5-1 | - | TGCGCCAGCAGCTTGGTGGGAGCCATGAACACTGAAGCTTTCTTT | CASSLVGAMNTEAFF
TRBD2 | 19 | TRBJ2-1 | TRBV6-2/TRBV6-3 | - | TGTGCCAGCAGTTACGTTTGGACTATAGCGGGATCCTCCTACAATGAGCAGTTCTTC | CASSYVWTIAGSSYNEQFF
- | 14 | TRBJ1-1 | TRBV6-5 | - | TGTGCCAGCAGTTGGTCCCCCACAGGGAGTGAAGCTTTCTTT | CASSWSPTGSEAFF
- | 14 | TRBJ2-3 | TRBV29-1 | - | TGCAGCGTTGAAGGGGAGGCAGGGGCAGATACGCAGTATTTT | CSVEGEAGADTQYF
- | 13 | TRBJ1-2 | TRBV12-3/TRBV12-4 | - | TGTGCCAGCAGTTTAGGCCGGGTCTATGGCTACACCTTC | CASSLGRVYGYTF
TRBD2 | 14 | TRBJ2-5 | TRBV20-1 | - | TGCAGTGCCCTAGCGGGGGAGGCTCAAGAGACCCAGTACTTC | CSALAGEAQETQYF
TRBD2 | 15 | TRBJ2-7 | TRBV20-1 | - | TGCAGTGCTAGTGGACTAGCGGGAGTGCGCAGCGAGCAGTACTTC | CSASGLAGVRSEQYF
TRBD1 | 12 | TRBJ1-2 | TRBV4-3 | - | TGCGCCAGCCGGTCAGGGGGTAATGGCTACACCTTC | CASRSGGNGYTF